The clone carrying this TCR beta chain came up many times. No antigen is known for it. This sample is drawn from a study of glioma-infiltrating T cells. Study-level results: CDR3 overlap between tissue and blood was very small.

Using RNA template, CDR3s of TCR alpha and beta were amplified with iRepertoire arm-PCR. Using its own MiXCR run on the multiplex PCR reads, TCRdb lists one record per CDR3 protein. The table records about 190,000 distinct CDR3 sequences, more than 30% of them present only once. The CDR3 totals 16 residues. V was clipped by 1 base and J by 0 bases; unmatched bases: 3. Per the germline V gene, CDR1 is SGHTA and CDR2 is FQGNSA. The sample consisted of glioma tissue, nonneoplastic brain tissue, or PBMCs (not recorded which). J is TRBJ2-3 and V is TRBV7-2; 8 bases match TRBD2. The TCR comes from a human donor with low-grade glioma or glioblastoma, undergoing nonglioma brain surgery, or in good health (not recorded which). The CDR3: CASSLVPSGSTDTQYF. Here the CDR3 DNA reads TGTGCCAGCAGCTTAGTTCCTAGCGGGAGCACAGATACGCAGTATTTT.